One and the same sample provided the 17 T cell receptor beta chains below, sequenced in a study of PD-L1 blockade in urothelial cancer. Clones were sequenced by immunoSEQ multiplex PCR, and TCRdb holds only the in-frame ones, with some missing. This sample carries about 45,000 clones, approximately 90% of them seen once, and the ten largest clones take 11% to 15%. The sequences come from PBMCs, collected around atezolizumab (anti-PD-L1) treatment. These receptors were taken from a woman in her sixties with urothelial cancer.

The CDR3, as DNA: TGTGCCAGCAGCGTTCCTAGCAATGAGCAGTTCTTC. Translating gives CASSVPSNEQFF. The chain is built from TRBV9 and TRBJ2-1; D uncertain. Germline V CDR1 and CDR2: SGDLS, YYNGEE. The germline V and J ends were trimmed by 2 bases and 6 bases, with 6 bases remaining between them. The CDR3 contains 12 residues.

Here the CDR3 reads CAISESRQALPPYNEQFF. CDR3 nucleotide sequence: TGTGCCATCAGTGAGTCACGTCAGGCCCTCCCCCCGTACAATGAGCAGTTCTTC. The chain employs TRBV10-3 and TRBJ2-1, with D uncertain. The ends were cut back, 0 bases at V and 4 bases at J, with 19 bases in the middle. Germline CDR1 reads ENHRY; CDR2 reads SYGVKD. This CDR3 comprises 18 residues.

CDR3 DNA: TGTGCCAGCAGCTTGGACCCAGGAGGCTACGAGCAGTACTTC. Amino acids: CASSLDPGGYEQYF. This rearrangement joins TRBV5-4 to TRBJ2-7, with TRBD2 as a possible D gene (5 bases). Per the germline V gene, CDR1 is SGHNT and CDR2 is YYREEE (reference sequence). The CDR3 runs to 14 residues. V was pared by 0 bases and J by 3 bases, with 10 bases between.

The chain is built from TRBV19 and TRBJ2-1; tentative D call: TRBD2 (5 bases). CDR1 LNHDA and CDR2 SQIVND come from the germline V gene (reference sequence). The length of the CDR3 is 15 residues. V dropped 1 base and J dropped 8 bases, with 15 bases sitting between them. CDR3: CASSIGRGRLDEQFF. The CDR3 coding sequence is TGTGCCAGTAGTATAGGTCGGGGAAGGCTCGATGAGCAGTTCTTC.

The chain links TRBV19 to TRBJ1-1; 8 bases align to TRBD1. The CDR3 covers 16 residues. The germline gives CDR1 LNHDA, CDR2 SQIVND (reference sequence). V was pared by 3 bases and J by 1 base, with 7 bases of the junction left unmatched. The CDR3 is CASSIWDRPANTEAFF. For the CDR3, the DNA is TGTGCCAGTAGTATTTGGGACAGGCCGGCGAACACTGAAGCTTTCTTT.

The chain couples TRBV19 to TRBJ1-5; the D is unclear. V lost 5 bases and J 0 bases, leaving 14 bases between the germline ends. CDR1 and CDR2 (germline): LNHDA, SQIVND (reference sequence). This CDR3 has 16 residues. This CDR3 is CASSFRGQNSNQPQHF. CDR3 coding DNA: TGTGCCAGTAGTTTTCGCGGGCAGAATAGCAATCAGCCCCAGCATTTT.

J is TRBJ1-5 and V is TRBV19, with 9 bases that match TRBD1. The CDR3 is made up of 18 amino acids. Germline lookup yields CDR1 LNHDA and CDR2 SQIVND (reference sequence). V was pared by 5 bases and J by 6 bases, with 17 bases of the junction left unmatched. DNA of the CDR3: TGTGCCAGTAGTCCCCCCGGGACAGGGTTTCGGCAGGGTCAGCCCCAGCATTTT. Translating gives CASSPPGTGFRQGQPQHF.

This chain uses TRBV2 with TRBJ1-5, with a possible D match to TRBD1 (6 bases). V lost 1 base and J 10 bases, leaving 14 bases between the germline ends. This CDR3 comprises 14 residues. CDR1 and CDR2 (germline): SNHLY, FYNNEI. The CDR3 protein is CASSEGTASLPQHF. The CDR3, as DNA: TGTGCCAGCAGTGAAGGGACAGCGTCTCTTCCCCAGCATTTT.

The chain links TRBV11-2 to TRBJ1-1; no reliable D call. Trimming removed 3 bases from V and 1 base from J, with 18 bases in between. Germline V gene sequence: CDR1 SGHAT, CDR2 FQNNGV. This CDR3 spans 17 amino acids. In nucleotides, the CDR3 is TGTGCCAGCAGCTTGCCCCCTCCGGAGGGCACGAACACTGAAGCTTTCTTT. The encoded protein is CASSLPPPEGTNTEAFF.

Written as DNA, the CDR3 is TGTGCCAGCAGTCTCTCCTTGAATCAGCCCCAGCATTTT. Its translation is CASSLSLNQPQHF. This chain connects TRBV27 to TRBJ1-5; D unclear. Trimming removed 5 bases from V and 4 bases from J, with 9 bases in between. CDR3 length: 13 amino acids. CDR1 and CDR2 from the germline V gene are MNHEY and SMNVEV (reference sequence).

V usage is TRBV19 and J usage is TRBJ1-2; D gene ambiguous. The CDR3 sequence is 12 residues long. Germline V gene lookup returns CDR1 LNHDA and CDR2 SQIVND (reference sequence). The V gene lost 6 bases and the J gene lost 2 bases, with 7 bases spanning the gap. This CDR3 reads CASSTNNYGYTF. In nucleotides, the CDR3 is TGTGCCAGTAGCACAAACAACTATGGCTACACCTTC.

The chain has TRBV11-2 and TRBJ2-5, with TRBD1 matching 7 bases. After removal of 5 bases from V and 1 base from J, the junction contained 4 bases not matched to a gene. The CDR3 consists of 14 residues. Germline lookup yields CDR1 SGHAT and CDR2 FQNNGV. The CDR3 loop is CASSQDRAQETQYF. The CDR3 DNA sequence: TGTGCCAGCAGCCAAGACAGGGCCCAAGAGACCCAGTACTTC.

This clone was counted a single time. V and J are TRBV4-2 and TRBJ1-4; D not certain. The germline V gene has CDR1 LGHNA and CDR2 YNFKEQ. The CDR3 sequence is 16 residues long. With 0 bases removed from V and 0 bases from J, the gap between germline ends came to 8 bases. The CDR3 DNA reads TGTGCCAGCAGCCAAGATGGACTTGCAACTAATGAAAAACTGTTTTTT. Residues: CASSQDGLATNEKLFF.

The V gene is TRBV7-9, the J gene TRBJ2-3, with a tentative D call TRBD2 (6 bases). In germline, CDR1 is SEHNR, CDR2 FQNEAQ (reference sequence). Trimming removed 5 bases from V and 5 bases from J, with 8 bases in between. There are 12 residues in the CDR3. In nucleotides, the CDR3 is TGTGCCAGCAGCATGGGAGGAGATACGCAGTATTTT. It encodes CASSMGGDTQYF.

This clone has a single count. The chain links TRBV11-2 to TRBJ2-1; 8 bases align to TRBD1. CDR1 is SGHAT, CDR2 FQNNGV, per germline. CDR3 length equals 17 residues. V lost 5 bases to trimming and J lost 0 bases; unmatched junction nucleotides: 9. This chain's CDR3 is CASSMTGASNSYNEQFF. CDR3 bases: TGTGCCAGCAGCATGACAGGGGCTAGTAACTCCTACAATGAGCAGTTCTTC.

This chain links TRBV5-1 with TRBJ2-7; 8 bases are a match to TRBD1. The CDR3 is made up of 14 amino acids. CDR1 SGHRS and CDR2 YFSETQ come from the germline V gene. The V gene end was trimmed by 4 bases and the J gene end by 0 bases; junction bases not matched to a gene: 3. CDR3 coding DNA: TGCGCCAGCAGCCGGACAGGGAACTCCTACGAGCAGTACTTC. Protein: CASSRTGNSYEQYF.

The J gene is TRBJ2-7, the V gene TRBV7-2, with D perhaps matching TRBD1 (7 bases). CDR3 length: 14 amino acids. Trimming pared 4 bases from V and 0 bases from J, leaving 10 bases between. CDR1 and CDR2 from the germline V gene are SGHTA and FQGNSA. CDR3 loop: CASSWRDSSYEQYF. CDR3 in DNA: TGTGCCAGCAGCTGGAGGGACAGCTCCTACGAGCAGTACTTC.